The rows below give T cell receptor beta chains drawn from one sample of a study of blood T cell repertoires in COVID-19. This table comes from immunoSEQ multiplex PCR, and its TCRdb copy is limited to in-frame clones, with some not included. The sample lists more than 60,000 clones; about 85% were seen once. The specimen sequenced was peripheral blood. These receptors were taken from a man between 60 and 70 years old with active or convalescent COVID-19. Each CDR3 is given with its conserved first and last residue. A D gene is named only where the DNA matches it firmly. Size tells how often a clone was seen (once, few, many) or the class of an expanded clone, and some rows leave it out.

D,J,V,size,CDR3,DNA
-,TRBJ2-2,TRBV7-9,-,CASSSLEFGELFF,TGTGCCAGCAGCTCCTTAGAGTTCGGGGAGCTGTTTTTT
-,TRBJ2-3,TRBV7-9,-,CASSLARPPTDTQYF,TGTGCCAGCAGCTTAGCGAGGCCACCTACAGATACGCAGTATTTT
-,TRBJ1-2,TRBV27,-,CASTNTWGRGGYTF,TGTGCCAGCACAAACACGTGGGGTAGGGGAGGCTACACCTTC
TRBD2,TRBJ2-7,TRBV7-3,-,CASSLLGTSGSYEQYF,TGTGCCAGCAGCCTTCTCGGGACTAGCGGCTCCTACGAGCAGTACTTC
TRBD2,TRBJ2-3,TRBV5-4,-,CASSPRTSGEGTQYF,TGTGCCAGCAGCCCGCGGACTAGCGGGGAGGGAACGCAGTATTTT
-,TRBJ1-1,TRBV30,-,CAWTPGGNTEAFF,TGTGCCTGGACCCCCGGAGGGAACACTGAAGCTTTCTTT
-,TRBJ2-3,TRBV24-1,-,CATSGGQGETDTQYF,TGTGCCACCAGTGGGGGGCAGGGTGAAACAGATACGCAGTATTTT
TRBD1,TRBJ1-3,TRBV7-6,-,CASSPRQGLRGNTIYF,TGTGCCAGCAGCCCTCGACAGGGGCTGAGGGGAAACACCATATATTTT
TRBD1,TRBJ1-5,TRBV5-3,-,CARSGTGTGKENQPQHF,TGTGCCAGAAGCGGGACCGGGACAGGGAAGGAAAATCAGCCCCAGCATTTT
-,TRBJ1-2,TRBV19,-,CASSMGAGSGGYTF,TGTGCCAGTAGTATGGGGGCAGGTTCAGGAGGCTACACCTTC
TRBD1,TRBJ1-2,TRBV5-4,-,CASSSGTGINYGYTF,TGTGCCAGCAGCTCAGGGACAGGGATTAACTATGGCTACACCTTC
-,TRBJ1-1,TRBV9,-,CASSHDGGTEAFF,TGTGCCAGCAGCCACGACGGGGGCACTGAAGCTTTCTTT
-,TRBJ1-3,TRBV6-5,-,CASSYDIDSGNTIYF,TGTGCCAGCAGTTACGACATCGACTCTGGAAACACCATATATTTT
-,TRBJ2-2,TRBV12-3/TRBV12-4,few,CASTWDLGGELFF,TGTGCCAGCACTTGGGACTTGGGCGGGGAGCTGTTTTTT
TRBD1,TRBJ1-2,TRBV19,-,CASSKPGQGILNYGYTF,TGTGCCAGTAGTAAGCCGGGACAGGGGATTCTTAACTATGGCTACACCTTC
TRBD1,TRBJ1-1,TRBV11-3,-,CASSSDRANTEAFF,TGTGCCAGCAGCTCAGACAGGGCGAACACTGAAGCTTTCTTT
-,TRBJ2-1,TRBV5-4,-,CASSLTNYNEQFF,TGTGCCAGCAGCCTGACTAACTACAATGAGCAGTTCTTC
TRBD2,TRBJ2-2,TRBV2,-,CASSARRGGRTGELFF,TGTGCCAGCAGCGCCAGACGGGGGGGGCGAACCGGGGAGCTGTTTTTT
TRBD2,TRBJ2-1,TRBV7-2,-,CASSFFSGGAGEQFF,TGTGCCAGCAGCTTCTTTAGCGGGGGGGCCGGTGAGCAGTTCTTC
-,TRBJ2-2,TRBV7-6,-,CASSYTRGVTGELFF,TGTGCCAGCAGCTATACCAGGGGAGTCACCGGGGAGCTGTTTTTT
-,TRBJ2-3,TRBV9,-,CASSVTTRADTQYF,TGTGCCAGCAGCGTGACGACCAGGGCCGATACGCAGTATTTT
TRBD1,TRBJ2-7,TRBV18,-,CASSPPSGGQQYF,TGTGCCAGCTCACCACCATCAGGGGGCCAGCAGTACTTC
-,TRBJ1-3,TRBV7-9,-,CASSLEDYGGGTGNTIYF,TGTGCCAGCAGCTTAGAAGACTATGGTGGGGGCACTGGAAACACCATATATTTT
TRBD2,TRBJ2-1,TRBV7-2,-,CASSLELAGGLNEQFF,TGTGCCAGCAGCTTAGAACTAGCGGGGGGGCTCAATGAGCAGTTCTTC
TRBD2,TRBJ2-1,TRBV6-4,few,CASSATSGTEQFF,TGTGCCAGCAGCGCAACTAGCGGGACTGAGCAGTTCTTC
-,TRBJ2-1,TRBV5-1,-,CASSTQGLVEYNEQFF,TGCGCCAGCAGCACTCAGGGTTTGGTCGAGTACAATGAGCAGTTCTTC
TRBD1,TRBJ2-1,TRBV5-4,once,CASSLGQGENEQFF,TGTGCCAGCAGCTTGGGACAGGGTGAGAATGAGCAGTTCTTC
-,TRBJ1-3,TRBV30,-,CAWSGTLLTDLGNTIYF,TGTGCCTGGAGTGGGACTCTTCTCACGGATCTTGGAAACACCATATATTTT
TRBD1,TRBJ2-1,TRBV9,-,CASSAGGQGYNEQFF,TGTGCCAGCAGCGCCGGAGGACAGGGCTACAATGAGCAGTTCTTC
TRBD1,TRBJ1-2,TRBV19,-,CASSIQGALGGYTF,TGTGCCAGTAGTATACAGGGGGCCCTTGGCGGCTACACCTTC
-,TRBJ1-3,TRBV11-2,-,CASSFSTATSGNTIYF,TGTGCCAGCAGCTTCTCGACAGCTACCTCTGGAAACACCATATATTTT
TRBD2,TRBJ2-7,TRBV5-4,-,CASSGGGRSSYEQYF,TGTGCCAGCAGCGGCGGGGGGCGTAGCTCCTACGAGCAGTACTTC
TRBD2,TRBJ2-3,TRBV11-3,-,CASSLDLGLAGVGDTQYF,TGTGCCAGCAGCTTAGATCTCGGACTAGCGGGGGTAGGAGATACGCAGTATTTT
TRBD2,TRBJ2-3,TRBV7-2,once,CASSHPAGVTQYF,TGTGCCAGCAGCCACCCGGCGGGGGTAACGCAGTATTTT
-,TRBJ2-2,TRBV4-3,-,CASSQAVRQTTGELFF,TGCGCCAGCAGCCAAGCAGTTCGACAAACCACCGGGGAGCTGTTTTTT
TRBD2,TRBJ2-1,TRBV6-6,-,CASSLSGGPSSYNEQFF,TGTGCCAGCAGTCTTAGCGGGGGCCCTTCTTCCTACAATGAGCAGTTCTTC
-,TRBJ2-2,TRBV6-2/TRBV6-3,-,CASSYQEVGELFF,TGTGCCAGCAGTTACCAGGAGGTCGGGGAGCTGTTTTTT
TRBD1,TRBJ1-1,TRBV12-3/TRBV12-4,-,CASSGTVQGAFF,TGTGCCAGCAGTGGGACAGTCCAGGGAGCTTTCTTT
-,TRBJ1-3,TRBV6-2/TRBV6-3,-,CASSYSGNTIYF,TGTGCCAGCAGTTATTCGGGAAACACCATATATTTT
TRBD1,TRBJ1-2,TRBV5-1,-,CASSTGTGNGYTF,TGCGCCAGCTCCACCGGGACAGGGAACGGCTACACCTTC
-,TRBJ2-7,TRBV12-3/TRBV12-4,once,CASTRGRSYEQYF,TGTGCCAGCACCCGGGGGAGATCTTACGAGCAGTACTTC
-,TRBJ1-1,TRBV6-2/TRBV6-3,-,CASSYGQRFMNTEAFF,TGTGCCAGCAGTTACGGACAGCGATTCATGAACACTGAAGCTTTCTTT
-,TRBJ2-7,TRBV7-9,-,CASGRAGANYEQYF,TGTGCCAGCGGAAGGGCGGGGGCCAACTACGAGCAGTACTTC
TRBD1,TRBJ2-1,TRBV10-3,-,CAISESSRGQGQFF,TGTGCCATCAGTGAGTCCTCCCGAGGACAGGGACAGTTCTTC